This T cell receptor (beta chain) was captured in a study of technical replicates of blood from four donors. The V gene lost 6 bases and the J gene lost 6 bases, with 9 bases spanning the gap. There are 11 residues in the CDR3. CDR1 is MNHEY and CDR2 is SVGAGI in the germline V gene. Profiling relied on immunoSEQ multiplex PCR, and the TCRdb table lists in-frame clones only, not all of them. The sample holds fewer than 100,000 clones; approximately 96% are singletons and the top ten take 0.25% to 0.3%. The chain combines TRBV6-5 with TRBJ2-7; perhaps TRBD2 as D (6 bases). This sequence originates from a human donor in good health. Sequenced: T cells isolated from PBMCs. The CDR3 region has the DNA TGTGCCAGCAGATTGCGGGGCGAGCAGTACTTC. It codes for CASRLRGEQYF.